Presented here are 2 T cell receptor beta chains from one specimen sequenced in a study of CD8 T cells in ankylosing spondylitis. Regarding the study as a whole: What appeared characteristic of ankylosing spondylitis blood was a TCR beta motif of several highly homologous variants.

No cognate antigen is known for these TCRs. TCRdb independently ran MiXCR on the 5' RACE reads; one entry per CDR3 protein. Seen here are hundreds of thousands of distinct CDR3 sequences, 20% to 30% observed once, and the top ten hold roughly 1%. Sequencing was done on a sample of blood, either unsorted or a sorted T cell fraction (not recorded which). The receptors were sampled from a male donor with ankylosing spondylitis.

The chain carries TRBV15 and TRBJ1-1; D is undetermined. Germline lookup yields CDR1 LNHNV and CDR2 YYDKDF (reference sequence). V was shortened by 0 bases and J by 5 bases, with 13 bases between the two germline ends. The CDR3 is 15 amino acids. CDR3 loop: CATSRDRGSGTEAFF. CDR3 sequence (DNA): TGTGCCACCAGCAGAGATCGCGGGTCCGGGACTGAAGCTTTCTTT.

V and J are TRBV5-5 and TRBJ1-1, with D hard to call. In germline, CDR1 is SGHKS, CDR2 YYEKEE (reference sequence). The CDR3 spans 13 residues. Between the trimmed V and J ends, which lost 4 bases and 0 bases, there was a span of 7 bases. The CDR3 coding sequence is TGTGCCAGCAGCATCTATTTGAACACTGAAGCTTTCTTT. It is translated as CASSIYLNTEAFF.